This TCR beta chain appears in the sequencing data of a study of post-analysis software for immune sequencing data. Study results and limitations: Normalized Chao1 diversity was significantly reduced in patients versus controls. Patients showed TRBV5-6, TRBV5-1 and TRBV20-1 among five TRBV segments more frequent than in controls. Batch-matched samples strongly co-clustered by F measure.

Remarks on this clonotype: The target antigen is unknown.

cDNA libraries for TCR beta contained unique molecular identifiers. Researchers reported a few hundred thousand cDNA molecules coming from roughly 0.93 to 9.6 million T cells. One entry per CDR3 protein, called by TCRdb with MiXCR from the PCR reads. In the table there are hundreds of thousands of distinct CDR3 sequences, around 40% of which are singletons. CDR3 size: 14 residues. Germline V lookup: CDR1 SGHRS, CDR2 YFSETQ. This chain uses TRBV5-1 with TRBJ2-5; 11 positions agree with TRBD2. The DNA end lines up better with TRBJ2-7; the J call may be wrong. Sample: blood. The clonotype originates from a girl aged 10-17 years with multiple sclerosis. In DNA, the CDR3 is TGCGCCAGCAGCCGAGCGACTAGCGGGAACGAGCAGTACTTC. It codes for CASSRATSGNEQYF.